This passage covers 19 T cell receptor beta chains from one sample sequenced in a study of response to subunit inactivated influenza vaccine. TCRdb reprocessed the RT-PCR reads with MiXCR, giving one entry per CDR3 protein. The sample holds roughly 700,000 distinct CDR3 sequences, about 15% seen once. The material sequenced was PBMCs from blood, taken around two weeks before vaccination. All receptors come from a middle-aged man who received an inactivated influenza vaccine.

This clonotype was seen many times. Here the CDR3 DNA reads TGCGCCAGCAGGGAGGTTGGCGAAAAACTGTTTTTT. Its translation: CASREVGEKLFF. The genes are TRBV10-2 and TRBJ1-4, with D uncertain. The CDR3 has 12 amino acids. Germline assignment: CDR1 WSHSY and CDR2 SAAADI. With 6 bases removed from V and 8 bases from J, the gap between germline ends came to 10 bases.

This clonotype has a count of ten or more. The V and J genes are TRBV2 and TRBJ2-2; 9 positions match TRBD1. The CDR3 has 16 amino acids. Germline assignment: CDR1 SNHLY and CDR2 FYNNEI. J gave up 4 bases and V 6 bases, and 9 bases lay outside the gene matches. The CDR3 region has the DNA TGTGCCAGCAGCGTTTACAGGGGGCGCGGCACCGGGGAGCTGTTTTTT. Protein product: CASSVYRGRGTGELFF.

The chain links TRBV20-1 to TRBJ2-2; the D gene is possibly TRBD2 (6 bases). In germline, CDR1 is DFQATT, CDR2 SNEGSKA (reference sequence). The ends were cut back, 7 bases at V and 6 bases at J, with 15 bases in the middle. This CDR3 spans 13 amino acids. The CDR3 reads CSVGGRSAGELFF. The DNA of the CDR3 is TGCAGTGTTGGAGGGAGATCAGCCGGGGAGCTGTTTTTT.

V is TRBV20-1 and J is TRBJ2-1, with D unresolved. Trimming removed 3 bases from V and 11 bases from J, with 23 bases in between. Germline CDR1 reads DFQATT; CDR2 reads SNEGSKA (reference sequence). The CDR3 has 15 residues. The CDR3 sequence: CSASWQSLRIEKQFF. The CDR3 bases are TGCAGTGCTAGTTGGCAGAGCCTACGTATTGAGAAGCAGTTCTTC.

This clonotype was picked up many times. The gene calls are TRBV7-9 and TRBJ2-2; a weak D match, TRBD2 (5 bases). The germline CDR1 and CDR2 sequences are SEHNR and FQNEAQ (reference sequence). The CDR3 loop spans 17 amino acids. V dropped 6 bases and J dropped 6 bases, with 23 bases sitting between them. Written as DNA, the CDR3 is TGTGCCAGCAGTATTAGGGAGCCACTAGGCCCGGCCGGGGAGCTGTTTTTT. Its translation: CASSIREPLGPAGELFF.

The chain links TRBV6-1 to TRBJ2-5; 8 bases are shared with TRBD1. Germline values: CDR1 MNHNS, CDR2 SASEGT. V shed 5 bases and J 5 bases; nucleotides not matched to a gene: 10. There are 15 residues in the CDR3. CDR3 coding DNA: TGTGCCAGCAGTCCGGTTCAGGGGGCGCGGGAGACCCAGTACTTC. Its protein is CASSPVQGARETQYF.

Only a few counts were recorded for this clonotype. The chain has TRBV30 and TRBJ1-6; D not resolved. V dropped 3 bases and J dropped 7 bases, with 16 bases sitting between them. CDR3 length equals 15 residues. The germline V gene encodes CDR1 GTSNPN and CDR2 SVGIG (reference sequence). CDR3 in DNA: TGTGCCTGGAGCATGTGGAGCGTCGGAAATTCACCCCTCCACTTT. Its translation is CAWSMWSVGNSPLHF.

The rearrangement links TRBV5-1 to TRBJ1-1; no firm D call. The V end was cut by 4 bases, the J end by 0 bases, with 16 bases between. Germline CDR1 SGHRS, CDR2 YFSETQ. CDR3 length: 16 amino acids. The CDR3 region has the DNA TGCGCCAGCAGCCCGGGAGTCTATGGGATGAACACTGAAGCTTTCTTT. Encoded protein: CASSPGVYGMNTEAFF.

The V call is TRBV13, the J call TRBJ2-7; D possibly corresponds to TRBD1 (6 bases). Germline V gene data show CDR1 as PRHDT and CDR2 as FYEKMQ (reference sequence). V lost 1 base to trimming and J lost 6 bases, with 13 bases between them. This CDR3 has 14 amino acids. The CDR3 protein is CASSLENRVSEQYF. Written as DNA, the CDR3 is TGTGCCAGCAGCTTAGAGAACAGGGTCAGCGAGCAGTACTTC.

This chain links TRBV4-1 with TRBJ2-1; 10 positions agree with TRBD2. The length of the CDR3 is 16 residues. The germline CDR1 and CDR2 sequences are MGHRA and YSYEKL. The V and J ends lost 3 bases and 3 bases, in that order; junction bases with no gene match: 5. CDR3 sequence reads: CASSHQLAGYYNEQFF. Written as DNA, the CDR3 is TGCGCCAGCAGCCACCAACTAGCGGGGTACTACAATGAGCAGTTCTTC.

The J gene is TRBJ1-5, the V gene TRBV4-3, with D perhaps TRBD1 (5 bases). Germline CDR1 reads LGHNA; CDR2 reads YSLEER. This CDR3 spans 15 amino acids. The V and J ends lost 1 base and 6 bases respectively, with 13 bases between them. This chain's CDR3 is CASSQVTGAAQPQHF. CDR3 DNA sequence: TGCGCCAGCAGCCAAGTTACCGGGGCAGCTCAGCCCCAGCATTTT.

This rearrangement joins TRBV12-3 or TRBV12-4 to TRBJ2-2; 11 bases are shared with TRBD2. With V trimmed by 7 bases and J by 5 bases, 6 bases remained unmatched. The CDR3 runs 15 residues. As DNA, the CDR3 is TGTGCCAGCACTTGGGGACTAGCGGATACCGGGGAGCTGTTTTTT. Translation gives CASTWGLADTGELFF.

The chain is built from TRBV20-1 and TRBJ2-3; TRBD2 agrees at 14 bases. This CDR3 region has 13 residues. With 6 bases clipped from V and 8 bases from J, the junction kept 4 bases outside the gene matches. Germline lookup yields CDR1 DFQATT and CDR2 SNEGSKA (reference sequence). In DNA, the CDR3 is TGCAGTGCACCGGGACTAGCGGGAGTTACGCAGTATTTT. Its protein is CSAPGLAGVTQYF.

This clonotype turned up a few times. V and J are TRBV9 and TRBJ2-7, with 10 bases fitting TRBD1. The CDR3 is 14 amino acids. The V segment lost 0 bases and the J segment 5 bases; nucleotides outside the gene matches: 2. Germline-derived CDR1 and CDR2 are SGDLS and YYNGEE. As DNA, the CDR3 is TGTGCCAGCAGCGTAGGGGACAGGGGCCACGAGCAGTACTTC. Translating it yields CASSVGDRGHEQYF.

This clonotype was seen a handful of times. This chain links TRBV9 with TRBJ2-1, with TRBD2 matching over 10 bases. In germline, CDR1 is SGDLS, CDR2 YYNGEE. The CDR3 runs to 15 residues. Trimming removed 2 bases from V and 9 bases from J; junction bases left unmatched: 8. The CDR3 region is CASSVTGSGRVEQFF. CDR3 bases: TGTGCCAGCAGCGTCACAGGGAGCGGGAGGGTTGAGCAGTTCTTC.

This clonotype was recorded at least ten times. This sequence joins TRBV6-2 or TRBV6-3 and TRBJ1-2; D is undetermined. The CDR3 contains 13 residues. The V end was cut by 5 bases, the J end by 1 base, with 8 bases between. CDR1 is MNHEY and CDR2 is SVGEGT in the germline V gene. The CDR3 nucleotides are TGTGCCAGCAGTAAACAGAGTAACTATGGCTACACCTTC. Translation gives CASSKQSNYGYTF.

The chain joins TRBV12-3 or TRBV12-4 to TRBJ1-2, with 7 bases identical to TRBD1. J lost 4 bases, V lost 6 bases, and 8 bases had no gene match. CDR3 length equals 14 residues. CDR3 nucleotides: TGTGCCAGCAGACAGACAGGGTCCCTCTATGGCTACACCTTC. Amino acid sequence: CASRQTGSLYGYTF.

The chain couples TRBV9 to TRBJ2-7; TRBD2 agrees at 8 bases. The CDR3 consists of 18 residues. Germline loops: CDR1 SGDLS, CDR2 YYNGEE. V gave up 0 bases and J gave up 7 bases; unmatched junction bases: 18. CDR3: CASSVAPAVAGPLGEQYF. The CDR3 DNA reads as TGTGCCAGCAGCGTAGCCCCGGCGGTAGCGGGACCTTTGGGGGAGCAGTACTTC.

This clonotype was detected a few times. The chain recombines TRBV3-1 with TRBJ2-5; D uncertain. V gave up 5 bases and J gave up 3 bases, with 7 bases separating them. The CDR3 sequence is 12 residues long. Germline-derived CDR1 and CDR2 are LGHDT and YNNKEL (reference sequence). The CDR3 DNA reads TGTGCCAGCAGCTTCCCGAAAGAGACCCAGTACTTC. Its protein product is CASSFPKETQYF.